The T cell receptor beta chain under discussion was sequenced for a study of blood T cell repertoires in COVID-19. Overall study context: T cells, B-cell-depleted T cells, or PBMCs supplied cDNA or gDNA.

Membership in each cohort depended on participant-reported clinical history. Per the authors' pipeline: The authors estimated nucleated cell counts from reference gene primer amplification. The data were produced by immunoSEQ multiplex PCR, yet TCRdb's version contains in-frame clones alone and is incomplete. The D gene and trimming were derived from the DNA, and the V and J assignments and clone size from that table. The table lists roughly 200,000 clones, 89% of them singletons. The source of this sequence is a woman aged 40 to 50 with acute COVID-19. The sequenced material came from PBMCs or T cells enriched from blood (not recorded which).

The CDR3 DNA sequence: TGTGCCAGCAGCGTAGTTGGAGGGGTTAATGAGCAGTTCTTC. It specifies CASSVVGGVNEQFF. This chain connects TRBV9 to TRBJ2-1; D possibly corresponds to TRBD2 (6 bases). Germline CDR1 and CDR2: SGDLS and YYNGEE. Trimming removed 0 bases at V and 7 bases at J, with 11 bases between. This CDR3 spans 14 amino acids. Using reference TRBV9 and TRBJ2-1 for the parts outside the CDR3, the full variable domain is DSGVTQTPKHLITATGQRVTLRCSPRSGDLSVYWYQQSLDQGLQFLIQYYNGEERAKGNILERFSAQQFPDLHSELNLSSLELGDSALYFCASSVVGGVNEQFFGPGTRLTVL.